What follows are 21 T cell receptor beta chains derived from one specimen sequenced in a study of blood T cells in healthy people across ages. Primed by a sample-barcoded 5' primer and a J-beta primer mix, a second PCR proceeded for 7 to 11 cycles. TCRdb independently ran MiXCR on the 5' RACE reads; one entry per CDR3 protein. The data show hundreds of thousands of distinct CDR3 sequences, 58% seen once. The source material was blood. These receptor sequences come from a man aged 25-40 years in good health.

V and J are TRBV4-3 and TRBJ2-3; 11 bases match TRBD2. In germline, CDR1 is LGHNA, CDR2 YSLEER. The CDR3 loop spans 18 amino acids. The V and J ends lost 0 bases and 3 bases, in that order; junction bases with no gene match: 8. CDR3 sequence reads: CASSQDLASGRMTDTQYF. CDR3 bases: TGCGCCAGCAGCCAAGATCTGGCTAGCGGGAGGATGACAGATACGCAGTATTTT.

The rearrangement joins TRBV9 to TRBJ1-5, with 7 bases fitting TRBD1. J gave up 7 bases and V 0 bases, and 7 bases lay outside the gene matches. The V gene's germline CDR1 is SGDLS and CDR2 YYNGEE. The CDR3 length is 15 residues. Written as DNA, the CDR3 is TGTGCCAGCAGCGTAGAGGGCAGGGGGGAACAGCCCCAGCATTTT. Protein sequence: CASSVEGRGEQPQHF. The whole variable domain, remainder taken from reference TRBV9 and TRBJ1-5, is DSGVTQTPKHLITATGQRVTLRCSPRSGDLSVYWYQQSLDQGLQFLIQYYNGEERAKGNILERFSAQQFPDLHSELNLSSLELGDSALYFCASSVEGRGEQPQHFGDGTRLSIL.

The chain joins TRBV20-1 to TRBJ2-5, with D perhaps TRBD2 (6 bases). Germline V lookup: CDR1 DFQATT, CDR2 SNEGSKA (reference sequence). The CDR3 runs to 12 residues. V gave up 6 bases and J gave up 5 bases, with 13 bases separating them. The CDR3 sequence: CSAPGETETQYF. CDR3 DNA: TGCAGTGCCCCGGGAGAGACTGAGACCCAGTACTTC.

This clonotype was picked up a small number of times. The chain uses TRBV15 and TRBJ2-7; D gene uncertain. V was trimmed by 0 bases and J by 3 bases, leaving 9 bases between them. Germline V gives CDR1 LNHNV, CDR2 YYDKDF (reference sequence). The CDR3 covers 14 residues. The CDR3 DNA reads TGTGCCACCAGCAGAGAGGCAGAAATCTACGAGCAGTACTTC. Amino acid sequence: CATSREAEIYEQYF.

CDR3 nucleotides: TGTGCCAGCAGTCCTCCGGGGTACTTATCCTACGAGCAGTACTTC. It codes for CASSPPGYLSYEQYF. The V call is TRBV28, the J call TRBJ2-7, with a tentative D call TRBD2 (5 bases). This CDR3 contains 15 residues. V lost 5 bases and J lost 1, with 15 bases in between. Germline V lookup: CDR1 MDHEN, CDR2 SYDVKM. Filled out from reference TRBV28 and TRBJ2-7, the complete variable domain reads DVKVTQSSRYLVKRTGEKVFLECVQDMDHENMFWYRQDPGLGLRLIYFSYDVKMKEKGDIPEGYSVSREKKERFSLILESASTNQTSMYLCASSPPGYLSYEQYFGPGTRLTVT.

This chain joins TRBV29-1 and TRBJ2-5; TRBD2 is a possible D gene (6 bases). The DNA end lines up better with TRBJ2-7; the J call may be wrong. The length of the CDR3 is 14 residues. The V gene's germline CDR1 is SQVTM and CDR2 ANQGSEA. Here the CDR3 DNA reads TGCAGCGGGGCCCGGGAGCGGACGTACAACGAGCAGTACTTC. Its translation is CSGARERTYNEQYF.

V usage is TRBV25-1 and J usage is TRBJ2-1; 7 bases are shared with TRBD1. The J segment lost 8 bases and the V segment lost 3 bases, leaving 7 bases of the junction unmatched. The germline V gene has CDR1 MGHDK and CDR2 SYGVNS. The CDR3 has 14 residues. CDR3 bases: TGTGCCAGCAGTGATACAGGGGATTTCCATGAGCAGTTCTTC. Protein: CASSDTGDFHEQFF.

V usage is TRBV6-2 or TRBV6-3 and J usage is TRBJ2-7, with D maybe TRBD2 (5 bases). The CDR3 sequence is 14 residues long. Per germline, CDR1 MNHEY and CDR2 SVGEGT. The germline V and J ends were trimmed by 6 bases and 2 bases, with 14 bases remaining between them. The CDR3 coding sequence is TGTGCCAGCAGCTCTCCGGGATGGACCTACGAGCAGTACTTC. Translation: CASSSPGWTYEQYF.

The CDR3 here is CAIKPGLPYNEQFF. CDR3 nucleotides: TGTGCCATCAAACCGGGACTACCTTACAATGAGCAGTTCTTC. The rearrangement joins TRBV10-3 to TRBJ2-1; 7 bases match TRBD2. The CDR3 spans 14 residues. Germline V gives CDR1 ENHRY, CDR2 SYGVKD. With 7 bases clipped from V and 4 bases from J, the junction kept 7 bases outside the gene matches.

The V call is TRBV7-6, the J call TRBJ2-7; the match to TRBD1 covers 7 bases. The J call could be wrong; TRBJ2-5 is a better fit for the DNA end. The CDR3 length is 15 residues. The germline V gene has CDR1 SGHVS and CDR2 FNYEAQ. The CDR3: CASSLVIGTEETQYF. CDR3 coding DNA: TGTGCCAGCAGCTTAGTTATAGGGACAGAGGAGACCCAGTACTTC.

This clonotype was recorded once. The CDR3 sequence: CATSERGHTQYF. In DNA, the CDR3 is TGTGCCACCAGTGAGCGGGGACATACGCAGTATTTT. The rearrangement uses TRBV24-1 and TRBJ2-3; D possibly corresponds to TRBD2 (6 bases). Trimming shortened V by 4 bases and J by 7 bases, and 8 bases separated the two germline ends. Per germline, CDR1 KGHDR and CDR2 SFDVKD. The CDR3 runs to 12 residues.

This clonotype was counted a few times. The genes are TRBV30 and TRBJ1-2; D is perhaps TRBD1 (5 bases). Looked up from germline, CDR1 is GTSNPN and CDR2 is SVGIG (reference sequence). This CDR3 is built from 12 residues. The germline V and J ends were trimmed by 3 bases and 8 bases, with 13 bases remaining between them. The CDR3 nucleotides are TGTGCCTGGAGCCGACAGTTAAGGGGCTACACCTTC. Residues: CAWSRQLRGYTF.

The chain links TRBV5-1 to TRBJ2-7, with unresolved D. The CDR3 has 10 amino acids. The germline V and J ends were trimmed by 6 bases and 3 bases, with 4 bases remaining between them. Per the germline V gene, CDR1 is SGHRS and CDR2 is YFSETQ. The CDR3 protein is CASKIYEQYF. The DNA of the CDR3 is TGCGCCAGCAAGATCTACGAGCAGTACTTC.

The J gene is TRBJ2-2, the V gene TRBV28; D unclear. The CDR3 sequence is 13 residues long. Looked up from germline, CDR1 is MDHEN and CDR2 is SYDVKM. Trimming shortened V by 5 bases and J by 4 bases, and 8 bases separated the two germline ends. The CDR3, as DNA: TGTGCCAGCAGTCCCCCTAGCACCGGGGAGCTGTTTTTT. It encodes CASSPPSTGELFF.

Written as DNA, the CDR3 is TGTGCCAGCAGAGGACCAGGGGACGAGCAGTACTTC. Translated: CASRGPGDEQYF. V and J are TRBV27 and TRBJ2-7; maybe TRBD1 (6 bases). The CDR3 has 12 residues. In germline, CDR1 is MNHEY, CDR2 SMNVEV (reference sequence). Trimming took 6 bases from V and 5 from J, leaving 11 bases between them.

This chain joins TRBV27 and TRBJ2-1; D is undetermined. Germline-derived CDR1 and CDR2 are MNHEY and SMNVEV (reference sequence). V lost 5 bases to trimming and J lost 0 bases, with 17 bases between them. CDR3 length equals 17 residues. CDR3 loop: CASSPGGGRNSYNEQFF. The DNA of the CDR3 is TGTGCCAGCAGTCCAGGCGGTGGGCGCAACTCCTACAATGAGCAGTTCTTC.

This clonotype showed up just a few times. This rearrangement joins TRBV7-2 to TRBJ2-1; 8 bases map to TRBD2. Germline V CDR1 and CDR2: SGHTA, FQGNSA. V lost 1 base to trimming and J lost 9 bases; unmatched junction nucleotides: 8. The CDR3 length is 15 residues. CDR3 DNA: TGTGCCAGCAGCTTAGATCCGGGAGGGCCTAGTGAGCAGTTCTTC. Protein sequence: CASSLDPGGPSEQFF.

Only a few counts were recorded for this clonotype. The chain recombines TRBV29-1 with TRBJ1-1, with D unresolved. The CDR3 contains 13 residues. Trimming stripped 3 bases from V and 0 bases from J, with 8 bases between. CDR1 and CDR2 from the germline V gene are SQVTM and ANQGSEA. The CDR3 DNA follows: TGCAGCGTTGAGGTCAGAATGAACACTGAAGCTTTCTTT. Its translation is CSVEVRMNTEAFF. Full variable domain (remainder filled in from reference TRBV29-1 and TRBJ1-1): SAVISQKPSRDICQRGTSLTIQCQVDSQVTMMFWYRQQPGQSLTLIATANQGSEATYESGFVIDKFPISRPNLTFSTLTVSNMSPEDSSIYLCSVEVRMNTEAFFGQGTRLTVV.

This clonotype has just one count. This chain uses TRBV6-1 with TRBJ2-1, with 10 bases identical to TRBD2. Germline values: CDR1 MNHNS, CDR2 SASEGT. CDR3 length equals 13 residues. V lost 7 bases and J lost 9; bases outside the gene matches: 6. Written as DNA, the CDR3 is TGTGCCAGCACGGCTAGCGGGAGAGGTGAGCAGTTCTTC. It translates to CASTASGRGEQFF.

This clonotype was counted at least ten times. The CDR3 DNA reads TGTGCCATCAGTGATAATGACCGCCGTGGGTCTGAGCAGTACTTC. Residues: CAISDNDRRGSEQYF. J is TRBJ2-7 and V is TRBV10-3; D is uncertain. CDR3 length equals 15 residues. Trimming removed 3 bases at V and 7 bases at J, with 19 bases between. Germline V gene data show CDR1 as ENHRY and CDR2 as SYGVKD.

V usage is TRBV10-3 and J usage is TRBJ2-7; 7 bases match TRBD1. Per germline, CDR1 ENHRY and CDR2 SYGVKD. V shed 7 bases and J 0 bases; nucleotides not matched to a gene: 6. CDR3 length: 14 residues. The CDR3 loop reads CAIKPQGFSYEQYF. CDR3 coding DNA: TGTGCCATCAAGCCACAGGGGTTCTCCTACGAGCAGTACTTC.